The 21 T cell receptor beta chains given below trace back to one sample, sequenced in a study of neoadjuvant nivolumab and ipilimumab in lung cancer. Libraries were prepared by immunoSEQ multiplex PCR; TCRdb keeps only in-frame clonotypes and omits some of them. Here the sample spans fewer than 40,000 clones, about nine tenths being singletons. This specimen was peripheral blood, taken after neoadjuvant nivolumab, alone or with ipilimumab, at or shortly before surgery. These receptor sequences come from an adult with non-small cell lung cancer.

The V gene is TRBV7-2, the J gene TRBJ2-2; the D call may be TRBD1 or TRBD2 (6 bases each). CDR3 length: 17 amino acids. The germline CDR1 and CDR2 sequences are SGHTA and FQGNSA. The germline V and J ends were trimmed by 5 bases and 2 bases, with 18 bases remaining between them. CDR3 nucleotide sequence: TGTGCCAGCAGCCCCGTTGGAGGGGGAATTAACACCGGGGAGCTGTTTTTT. Amino acids: CASSPVGGGINTGELFF.

The table lists this clone with a count of one. This chain links TRBV2 with TRBJ1-5; D uncertain. V gave up 3 bases and J gave up 2 bases, with 14 bases separating them. This CDR3 contains 16 residues. Germline V gene sequence: CDR1 SNHLY, CDR2 FYNNEI. This CDR3 reads CASSDLSGQRNQPQHF. CDR3 sequence (DNA): TGTGCCAGCAGTGATCTCTCTGGGCAGCGCAATCAGCCCCAGCATTTT.

For the CDR3, the DNA is TGTGCCAGCAACCGCAGGGGTAGCTCCTACGAGCAGTACTTC. It translates to CASNRRGSSYEQYF. The V call is TRBV2, the J call TRBJ2-7, with TRBD1 as a possible D gene (6 bases). This CDR3 is built from 14 residues. V lost 7 bases and J lost 0, with 13 bases in between. Germline V gives CDR1 SNHLY, CDR2 FYNNEI.

As DNA, the CDR3 is TGTGCCAGCAGTCCCACTTTGGGCACTGAAGCTTTCTTT. The encoded protein is CASSPTLGTEAFF. The chain combines TRBV27 with TRBJ1-1; D not resolved. The CDR3 extends over 13 amino acids. V lost 5 bases, J lost 4 bases, and 11 bases lay in between. Germline CDR1 reads MNHEY; CDR2 reads SMNVEV (reference sequence).

This chain uses TRBV6-5 with TRBJ1-4; the match to TRBD1 covers 8 bases. The CDR3 has 14 residues. Germline V gives CDR1 MNHEY, CDR2 SVGAGI. The junction had 4 bases not matched to a gene; V was cut back by 6 bases and J by 4 bases. Written as DNA, the CDR3 is TGTGCCAGCAGGGGGACAGGAATTAATGAAAAACTGTTTTTT. It codes for CASRGTGINEKLFF.

Turning to this clone: At one of its ends the junction is not consistent with the germline gene, which may arise from a read error. The genes are TRBV2 and TRBJ2-1, with TRBD2 matching over 8 bases. CDR3 length: 16 residues. Germline CDR1 reads SNHLY; CDR2 reads FYNNEI. The CDR3 DNA reads as TGTGCCAGCAGTCCGCAGACTAGCGTTCTCTACAGTGAGCAGTTCTTC. It translates to CASSPQTSVLYSEQFF. The full variable domain, in which reference TRBV2 and TRBJ2-1 provide the parts outside the CDR3, is EPEVTQTPSHQVTQMGQEVILRCVPISNHLYFYWYRQILGQKVEFLVSFYNNEISEKSEIFDDQFSVERPDGSNFTLKIRSTKLEDSAMYFCASSPQTSVLYSEQFFGPGTRLTVL.

This chain uses TRBV6-5 with TRBJ1-6; tentative D call: TRBD1 (5 bases). Germline V gene sequence: CDR1 MNHEY, CDR2 SVGAGI. The CDR3 spans 15 residues. The V end lost 6 bases, the J end lost 8 bases, and 17 bases lay between the germline ends. The CDR3 DNA follows: TGTGCCAGCAGGGGCTCAGGACACCATTATTCACCCCTCCACTTT. It translates to CASRGSGHHYSPLHF.

The CDR3 reads CASSLMGLEAPLHF. The CDR3 DNA sequence: TGTGCCAGCAGCTTAATGGGCCTAGAGGCACCCCTCCACTTT. The chain recombines TRBV7-9 with TRBJ1-6, with D uncertain. The CDR3 has 14 residues. The germline CDR1 and CDR2 sequences are SEHNR and FQNEAQ (reference sequence). Trimming shortened V by 2 bases and J by 11 bases, and 13 bases separated the two germline ends.

V and J are TRBV29-1 and TRBJ1-1; TRBD1 is a possible D gene (5 bases). The germline V gene encodes CDR1 SQVTM and CDR2 ANQGSEA. Trimming took 6 bases from V and 6 from J, leaving 17 bases between them. This CDR3 spans 13 amino acids. The CDR3 reads CSVRRDRDAEAFF. The CDR3 DNA is TGCAGCGTGCGAAGGGATCGGGACGCTGAAGCTTTCTTT.

The gene calls are TRBV10-1 and TRBJ1-1; D unresolved. Germline V gives CDR1 WNHNN, CDR2 SYGVQD (reference sequence). The CDR3 sequence is 13 residues long. V lost 6 bases and J 1 base, leaving 9 bases between the germline ends. The CDR3 is CASRLNRNTEAFF. As DNA, the CDR3 is TGCGCCAGCAGACTCAACCGGAACACTGAAGCTTTCTTT.

The V and J genes are TRBV6-5 and TRBJ1-1; D ambiguous. Germline-derived CDR1 and CDR2 are MNHEY and SVGAGI. The CDR3 is 11 residues long. Trimming cost V 6 bases and J 2 bases, with 4 bases left between them. CDR3 sequence (DNA): TGTGCCAGCAGGTTTAACACTGAAGCTTTCTTT. Its translation is CASRFNTEAFF.

The V gene is TRBV5-5, the J gene TRBJ1-3, with D perhaps matching TRBD1 (6 bases). Germline CDR1 reads SGHKS; CDR2 reads YYEKEE (reference sequence). The CDR3 has 15 amino acids. V was pared by 3 bases and J by 2 bases, with 12 bases between. CDR3 bases: TGTGCCAGCAGCTCCCGACAGGCTGCTGGAAACACCATATATTTT. It codes for CASSSRQAAGNTIYF.

The gene calls are TRBV5-6 and TRBJ1-2; no reliable D call. Trimming removed 0 bases at V and 4 bases at J, with 13 bases between. Germline V lookup: CDR1 SGHDT, CDR2 YYEEEE. The CDR3 is 15 amino acids. The CDR3 DNA reads TGTGCCAGCAGCTTGGAGGCAGCCCACAGCTATGGCTACACCTTC. Encoded protein: CASSLEAAHSYGYTF. Complete variable domain (other parts from reference TRBV5-6 and TRBJ1-2): DAGVTQSPTHLIKTRGQQVTLRCSPKSGHDTVSWYQQALGQGPQFIFQYYEEEERQRGNFPDRFSGHQFPNYSSELNVNALLLGDSALYLCASSLEAAHSYGYTFGSGTRLTVV.

The rearrangement links TRBV5-1 to TRBJ2-3; 12 bases line up with TRBD2. J gave up 2 bases and V 4 bases, and 14 bases lay outside the gene matches. The germline CDR1 and CDR2 sequences are SGHRS and YFSETQ. The CDR3 runs to 19 residues. The CDR3 reads CASSAGWVTSGGDTDTQYF. The CDR3 DNA follows: TGCGCCAGCAGCGCCGGGTGGGTGACTAGCGGGGGAGACACAGATACGCAGTATTTT.

The gene calls are TRBV15 and TRBJ2-2; TRBD2 aligns across 7 bases. J lost 15 bases, V lost 4 bases, and 8 bases had no gene match. This CDR3 comprises 12 residues. CDR1 is LNHNV and CDR2 is YYDKDF in the germline V gene (reference sequence). CDR3 nucleotide sequence: TGTGCCACCAGCACCGGGGGGACCGGGTTGTTTTTT. This translates into CATSTGGTGLFF.

V usage is TRBV6-6 and J usage is TRBJ2-7, with 7 bases fitting TRBD1. The CDR3 has 12 amino acids. Losses at the gene ends were 6 bases for V and 6 bases for J; bases not matched to a gene: 5. Germline lookup yields CDR1 MNHNY and CDR2 SVGAGI (reference sequence). The chain's CDR3 is CASRQGQSEQYF. As DNA, the CDR3 is TGTGCCAGCAGACAGGGACAGAGCGAGCAGTACTTC.

J is TRBJ2-7 and V is TRBV6-5; 7 nucleotides agree with TRBD2. After removal of 6 bases from V and 0 bases from J, the junction contained 5 bases not matched to a gene. There are 14 residues in the CDR3. Looked up from germline, CDR1 is MNHEY and CDR2 is SVGAGI. The chain's CDR3 is CASSSPGGSYEQYF. The CDR3 DNA follows: TGTGCCAGCAGCAGTCCGGGGGGCTCCTACGAGCAGTACTTC.

The rearrangement links TRBV9 to TRBJ2-5; D gene unclear. Trimming stripped 4 bases from V and 1 base from J, with 11 bases between. Germline-derived CDR1 and CDR2 are SGDLS and YYNGEE. CDR3 size: 14 residues. In DNA form, the CDR3 reads TGTGCCAGCAGCCCCCACGGCGGCCAAGAGACCCAGTACTTC. This sequence encodes CASSPHGGQETQYF.

The chain is built from TRBV18 and TRBJ2-5; no clear D. CDR1 KGHSH and CDR2 LQKENI come from the germline V gene. This CDR3 spans 15 amino acids. Trimming cost V 8 bases and J 1 base, with 17 bases left between them. The CDR3 region has the DNA TGTGCCAGCCTGCCGTTCGAAGGGCTCCAAGAGACCCAGTACTTC. It codes for CASLPFEGLQETQYF.

J is TRBJ1-1 and V is TRBV2; 10 bases are a match to TRBD1. Losses at the gene ends were 7 bases for V and 4 bases for J; bases not matched to a gene: 6. The CDR3 extends over 14 amino acids. Germline lookup yields CDR1 SNHLY and CDR2 FYNNEI. The CDR3: CASTPGQGSTEAFF. CDR3 coding DNA: TGTGCCAGCACACCGGGACAGGGGAGCACTGAAGCTTTCTTT.

The chain employs TRBV10-3 and TRBJ2-3, with a tentative D call TRBD2 (5 bases). V shed 7 bases and J shed 3 bases, with 11 bases lying between them. The germline V gene encodes CDR1 ENHRY and CDR2 SYGVKD. The CDR3 contains 13 residues. The CDR3 protein is CAIKQEATDTQYF. DNA for the CDR3: TGTGCCATCAAGCAGGAGGCGACAGATACGCAGTATTTT.